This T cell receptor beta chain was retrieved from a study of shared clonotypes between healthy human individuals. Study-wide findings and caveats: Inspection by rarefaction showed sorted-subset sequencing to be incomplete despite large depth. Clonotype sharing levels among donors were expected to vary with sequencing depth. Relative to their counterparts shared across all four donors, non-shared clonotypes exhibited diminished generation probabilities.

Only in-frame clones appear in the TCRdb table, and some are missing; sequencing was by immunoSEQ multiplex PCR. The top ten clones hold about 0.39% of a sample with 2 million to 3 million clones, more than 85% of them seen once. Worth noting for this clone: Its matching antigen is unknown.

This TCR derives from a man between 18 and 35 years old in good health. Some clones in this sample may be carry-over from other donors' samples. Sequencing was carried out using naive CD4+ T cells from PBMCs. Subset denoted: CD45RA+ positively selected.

CDR3 in DNA: TGTGCCAGCAGTATCGAACTAGCGCCCACGCATTACAATGAGCAGTTCTTC. The encoded protein is CASSIELAPTHYNEQFF. J is TRBJ2-1 and V is TRBV27, with 7 bases lining up with TRBD2. The CDR3 consists of 17 residues. Germline-derived CDR1 and CDR2 are MNHEY and SMNVEV (reference sequence). With V trimmed by 5 bases and J by 4 bases, 14 bases remained unmatched.